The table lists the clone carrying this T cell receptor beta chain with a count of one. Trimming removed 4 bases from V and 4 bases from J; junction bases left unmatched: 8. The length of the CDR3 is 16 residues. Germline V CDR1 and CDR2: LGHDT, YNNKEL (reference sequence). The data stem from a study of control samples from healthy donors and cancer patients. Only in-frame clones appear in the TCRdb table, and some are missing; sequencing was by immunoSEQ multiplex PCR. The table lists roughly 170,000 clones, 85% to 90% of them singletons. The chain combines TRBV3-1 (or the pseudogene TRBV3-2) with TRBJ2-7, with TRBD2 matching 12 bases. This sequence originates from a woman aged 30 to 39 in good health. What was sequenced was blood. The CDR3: CASSPPPTSGRYEQYF. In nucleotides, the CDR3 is TGTGCCAGCAGCCCTCCTCCTACTAGCGGGAGGTACGAGCAGTACTTC.